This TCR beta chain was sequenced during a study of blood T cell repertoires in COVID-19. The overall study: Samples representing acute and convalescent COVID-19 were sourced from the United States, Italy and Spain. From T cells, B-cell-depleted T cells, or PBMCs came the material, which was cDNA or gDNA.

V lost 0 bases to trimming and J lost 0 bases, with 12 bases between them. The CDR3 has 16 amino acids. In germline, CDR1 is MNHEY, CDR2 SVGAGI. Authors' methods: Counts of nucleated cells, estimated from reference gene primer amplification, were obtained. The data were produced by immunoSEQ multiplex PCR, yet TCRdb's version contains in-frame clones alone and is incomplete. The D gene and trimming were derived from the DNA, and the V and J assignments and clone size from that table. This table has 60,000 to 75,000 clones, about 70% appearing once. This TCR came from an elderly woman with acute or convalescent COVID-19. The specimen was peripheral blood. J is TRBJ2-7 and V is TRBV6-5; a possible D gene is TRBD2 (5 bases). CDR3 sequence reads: CASSYSLPGSSYEQYF. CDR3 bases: TGTGCCAGCAGTTACTCCCTCCCGGGGAGCTCCTACGAGCAGTACTTC.